Sequencing of this TCR beta chain was carried out in a study of T cell responses to AZD1222 COVID-19 vaccine. Overall study context: Analyses pooled second doses at about 4 or about 12 weeks. Overall study results and limits: As reported, nearly half of all spike-specific TCRs target variant regions that are unmutated.

The protocol was immunoSEQ multiplex PCR, while the TCRdb copy is restricted to in-frame clones and leaves out a portion. The data hold about 120,000 clones, with roughly nine tenths observed a single time. CDR3 size: 16 residues. The V gene end was trimmed by 3 bases and the J gene end by 1 base; junction bases not matched to a gene: 3. In germline, CDR1 is MNHEY, CDR2 SMNVEV (reference sequence). Concerning this clone itself: The antigen remains undetermined.

The clonotype originates from an adult in good health. V gene TRBV27 combines with J gene TRBJ2-7, with 13 bases that match TRBD2. Specimen: peripheral blood, collected on day 0 of AZD1222 vaccination. The CDR3 DNA follows: TGTGCCAGCAGTTTGCGGACTAGCGGGAGATCCTACGAGCAGTACTTC. Encoded protein: CASSLRTSGRSYEQYF.